The 4 T cell receptor beta chains below all came from one sample that was sequenced in a study of cytomegalovirus exposure and HLA in healthy donors. Sequenced by immunoSEQ multiplex PCR; TCRdb stores in-frame clones only, minus some. The table includes about 21,000 clones, about 97% detected once. The source material was PBMCs. The receptors originated from a man aged 25 to 45 in good health and CMV-seropositive.

The CDR3 loop reads CASSTGGYGYTF. CDR3 in DNA: TGTGCCAGCTCAACAGGGGGCTATGGCTACACCTTC. The chain joins TRBV18 to TRBJ1-2, with 8 nucleotides matching TRBD1. This CDR3 is 12 amino acids long. CDR1 is KGHSH and CDR2 is LQKENI in the germline V gene. Unmatched junction bases numbered 0, after V lost 5 bases and J lost 4 bases. Based on the CDR3 plus reference TRBV18 and TRBJ1-2, the full variable domain is NAGVMQNPRHLVRRRGQEARLRCSPMKGHSHVYWYRQLPEEGLKFMVYLQKENIIDESGMPKERFSAEFPKEGPSILRIQQVVRGDSAAYFCASSTGGYGYTFGSGTRLTVV.

This sequence joins TRBV5-1 and TRBJ1-1; TRBD1 might be the D (5 bases). The CDR3 has 16 residues. With 0 bases removed from V and 6 bases from J, the gap between germline ends came to 18 bases. Germline V gives CDR1 SGHRS, CDR2 YFSETQ. The CDR3 here is CASSLEPAGARSEAFF. CDR3 sequence (DNA): TGCGCCAGCAGCTTGGAACCTGCTGGGGCAAGATCTGAAGCTTTCTTT.

This sequence joins TRBV9 and TRBJ1-1, with TRBD1 matching 7 bases. CDR1 and CDR2 (germline): SGDLS, YYNGEE. The ends lost 3 bases at V and 0 bases at J; junction bases unmatched: 8. The CDR3 is 16 residues long. CDR3 nucleotides: TGTGCCAGCAGCGCCAAGGGACAGAACATGAACACTGAAGCTTTCTTT. The encoded protein is CASSAKGQNMNTEAFF.

The J gene is TRBJ2-3, the V gene TRBV6-6; 11 bases align to TRBD2. J gave up 1 base and V 6 bases, and 6 bases lay outside the gene matches. The CDR3 has 16 amino acids. The germline CDR1 and CDR2 sequences are MNHNY and SVGAGI (reference sequence). The CDR3 DNA reads TGTGCCAGCAGCGTCATGGGACTAGCGGGCACAGATACGCAGTATTTT. Residues: CASSVMGLAGTDTQYF.